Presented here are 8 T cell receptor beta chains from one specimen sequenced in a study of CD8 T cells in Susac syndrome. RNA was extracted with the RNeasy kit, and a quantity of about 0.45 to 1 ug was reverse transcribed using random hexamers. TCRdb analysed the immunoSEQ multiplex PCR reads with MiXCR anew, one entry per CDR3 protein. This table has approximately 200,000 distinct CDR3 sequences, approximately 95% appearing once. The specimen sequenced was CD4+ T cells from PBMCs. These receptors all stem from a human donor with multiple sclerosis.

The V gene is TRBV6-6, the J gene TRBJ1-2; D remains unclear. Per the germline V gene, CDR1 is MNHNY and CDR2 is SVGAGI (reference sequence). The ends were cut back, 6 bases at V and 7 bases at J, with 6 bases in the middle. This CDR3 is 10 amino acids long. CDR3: CASSLIGYTF. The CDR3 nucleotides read TGTGCCAGCAGCCTAATTGGCTACACCTTC.

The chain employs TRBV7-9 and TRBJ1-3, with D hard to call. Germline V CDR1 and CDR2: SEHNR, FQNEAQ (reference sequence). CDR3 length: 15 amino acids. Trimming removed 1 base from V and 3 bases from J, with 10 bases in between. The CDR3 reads CASSLVAGDGNTIYF. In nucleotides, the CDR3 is TGTGCCAGCAGCTTAGTGGCCGGGGATGGAAACACCATATATTTT.

CDR3 DNA sequence: TGTGCCAGCAGCTTTGGTGACAGGGAGCCCTACGAGCAGTACTTC. Translating gives CASSFGDREPYEQYF. The chain recombines TRBV7-9 with TRBJ2-7; TRBD1 agrees at 7 bases. Germline V gene data show CDR1 as SEHNR and CDR2 as FQNEAQ (reference sequence). Losses at the gene ends were 3 bases for V and 2 bases for J; bases not matched to a gene: 7. The CDR3 is 15 residues long.

As DNA, the CDR3 is TGTGCCAGTAGGTCCGGACGGGAATCTAATTCACCCCTCCACTTT. Amino acid sequence: CASRSGRESNSPLHF. The chain has TRBV19 and TRBJ1-6; no clear D gene. The germline gives CDR1 LNHDA, CDR2 SQIVND (reference sequence). V lost 6 bases and J lost 6, with 15 bases in between. This CDR3 contains 15 residues.

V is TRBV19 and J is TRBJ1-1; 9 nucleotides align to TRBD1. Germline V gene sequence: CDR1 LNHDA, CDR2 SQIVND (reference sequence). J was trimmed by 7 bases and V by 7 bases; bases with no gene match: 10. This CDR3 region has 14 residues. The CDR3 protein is CASNNRDRANEAFF. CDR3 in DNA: TGTGCCAGTAACAACCGGGACAGGGCTAATGAAGCTTTCTTT. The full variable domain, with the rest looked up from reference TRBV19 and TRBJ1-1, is DGGITQSPKYLFRKEGQNVTLSCEQNLNHDAMYWYRQDPGQGLRLIYYSQIVNDFQKGDIAEGYSVSREKKESFPLTVTSAQKNPTAFYLCASNNRDRANEAFFGQGTRLTVV.

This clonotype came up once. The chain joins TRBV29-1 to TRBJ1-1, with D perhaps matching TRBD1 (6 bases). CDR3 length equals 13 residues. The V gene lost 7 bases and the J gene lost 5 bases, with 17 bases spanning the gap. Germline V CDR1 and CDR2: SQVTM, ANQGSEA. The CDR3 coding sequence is TGCAGCGCCTACAAGGGGGGCAGGACTGAAGCTTTCTTT. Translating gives CSAYKGGRTEAFF. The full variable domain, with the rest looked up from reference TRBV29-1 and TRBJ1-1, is SAVISQKPSRDICQRGTSLTIQCQVDSQVTMMFWYRQQPGQSLTLIATANQGSEATYESGFVIDKFPISRPNLTFSTLTVSNMSPEDSSIYLCSAYKGGRTEAFFGQGTRLTVV.

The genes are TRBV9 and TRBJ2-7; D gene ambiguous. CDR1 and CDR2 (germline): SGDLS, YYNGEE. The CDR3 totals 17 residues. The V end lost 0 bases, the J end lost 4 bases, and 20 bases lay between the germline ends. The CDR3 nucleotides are TGTGCCAGCAGCGTAGTCGTGAGGCGGCAATGGGTATACGAGCAGTACGTC. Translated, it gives CASSVVVRRQWVYEQYV.

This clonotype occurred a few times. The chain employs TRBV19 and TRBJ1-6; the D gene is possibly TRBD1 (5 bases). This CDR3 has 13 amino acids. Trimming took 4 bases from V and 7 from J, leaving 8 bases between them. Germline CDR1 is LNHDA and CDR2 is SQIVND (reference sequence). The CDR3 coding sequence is TGTGCCAGTAGTAGTGGGGGGAATTCACCCCTCCACTTT. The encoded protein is CASSSGGNSPLHF. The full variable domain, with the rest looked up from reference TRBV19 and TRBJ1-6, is DGGITQSPKYLFRKEGQNVTLSCEQNLNHDAMYWYRQDPGQGLRLIYYSQIVNDFQKGDIAEGYSVSREKKESFPLTVTSAQKNPTAFYLCASSSGGNSPLHFGNGTRLTVT.